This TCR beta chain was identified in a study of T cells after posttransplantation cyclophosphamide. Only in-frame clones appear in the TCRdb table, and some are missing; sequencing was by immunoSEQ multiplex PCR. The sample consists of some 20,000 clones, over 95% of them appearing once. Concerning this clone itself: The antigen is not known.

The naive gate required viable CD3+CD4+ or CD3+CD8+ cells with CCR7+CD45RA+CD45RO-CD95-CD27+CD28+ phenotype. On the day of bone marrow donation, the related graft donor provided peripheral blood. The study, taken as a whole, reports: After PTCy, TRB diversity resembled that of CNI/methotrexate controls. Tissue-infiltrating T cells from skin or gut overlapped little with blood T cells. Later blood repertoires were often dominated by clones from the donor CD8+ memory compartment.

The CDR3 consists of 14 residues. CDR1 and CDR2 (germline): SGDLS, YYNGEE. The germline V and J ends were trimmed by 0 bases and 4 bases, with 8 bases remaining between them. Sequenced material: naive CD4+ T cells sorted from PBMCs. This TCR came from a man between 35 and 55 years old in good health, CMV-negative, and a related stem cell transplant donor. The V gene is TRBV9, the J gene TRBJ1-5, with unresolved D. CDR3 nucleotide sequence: TGTGCCAGCAGCGTAGGTACAGCTAATCAGCCCCAGCATTTT. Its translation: CASSVGTANQPQHF. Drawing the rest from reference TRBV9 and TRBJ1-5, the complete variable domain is DSGVTQTPKHLITATGQRVTLRCSPRSGDLSVYWYQQSLDQGLQFLIQYYNGEERAKGNILERFSAQQFPDLHSELNLSSLELGDSALYFCASSVGTANQPQHFGDGTRLSIL.